This entry describes one T cell receptor beta chain. This specimen belongs to a study of cytomegalovirus exposure and HLA in healthy donors. Primers included in the PCR were 60 Vbeta and 13 Jbeta primers. This table comes from immunoSEQ multiplex PCR, and its TCRdb copy is limited to in-frame clones, with some not included. The repertoire holds around 180,000 clones, with 75% to 85% as singletons. The CDR3 spans 16 residues. Trimming took 3 bases from V and 4 from J; bases not matched to a gene: 6. Per the germline V gene, CDR1 is MNHNS and CDR2 is SASEGT. V is TRBV6-1 and J is TRBJ2-3; 11 bases line up with TRBD1. Sequenced: PBMCs. The sequence was collected from a woman under 30 in good health and CMV-seropositive. CDR3 sequence: CASSDPRDRGSDTQYF. CDR3 in DNA: TGTGCCAGCAGTGACCCCCGGGACAGGGGGTCAGATACGCAGTATTTT.